The count of the clone carrying this TCR beta chain is one. The data derive from a study of blood T cell repertoires in COVID-19. TCRdb's copy holds only in-frame clones and misses some; the assay was immunoSEQ multiplex PCR. This repertoire shows over 300,000 clones, roughly 85% found once; its top ten account for approximately 5.2%. Enrolled through a virtual design, the participants were between roughly 18 and 90 years of age and came from under 25 US areas. The V gene's germline CDR1 is MNHEY and CDR2 SVGAGI. This CDR3 has 14 residues. Trimming took 5 bases from V and 5 from J, leaving 15 bases between them.

Sequencing used PBMCs or T cells enriched from blood (not recorded which). This rearrangement joins TRBV6-5 to TRBJ2-5; possibly TRBD2 for D (6 bases). The source is a woman aged 25 to 39 who had recovered from COVID-19. In nucleotides, the CDR3 is TGTGCCAGCAGTCGAACTAATGCGGGGGAGACCCAGTACTTC. Its protein is CASSRTNAGETQYF.